The 15 T cell receptor beta chains in this list originate from one sample, sequenced in a study of Ad26.COV2.S vaccination and SARS-CoV-2 variants. Assay: immunoSEQ multiplex PCR; the TCRdb copy retains only in-frame clones and omits some. Altogether more than 300,000 clones are present, 85% being singletons, with the ten largest covering 2% to 2.5%. Treatment noted: over 15 received Ad26.COV2.S at low or high dose, single or two shots; about five received placebo; per-sample allocation not given. The samples date from day 63 after the first vaccine or placebo injection. The material sequenced was peripheral blood, taken in a trial of Ad26.COV2.S vaccine versus placebo. These receptors were collected from a person between 18 and 59 years old who received the Ad26.COV2.S COVID-19 vaccine or a placebo.

The gene calls are TRBV5-8 and TRBJ1-3; TRBD1 matches at 9 bases. Germline-derived CDR1 and CDR2 are SGHTS and YDEGEE. The CDR3 covers 16 residues. V trimming: 4 bases; J trimming: 4 bases; junction bases outside the gene matches: 9. The CDR3 nucleotides read TGTGCCAGCAGCCAAATCCGGGACAGGGCAGGAAACACCATATATTTT. This encodes CASSQIRDRAGNTIYF. The full variable domain, its missing parts supplied by reference TRBV5-8 and TRBJ1-3, is EAGVTQSPTHLIKTRGQQATLRCSPISGHTSVYWYQQALGLGLQFLLWYDEGEERNRGNFPPRFSGRQFPNYSSELNVNALELEDSALYLCASSQIRDRAGNTIYFGEGSWLTVV.

This chain connects TRBV3-1 (or the pseudogene TRBV3-2) to TRBJ2-7, with 7 bases aligning to TRBD1. This CDR3 is 12 amino acids long. V lost 4 bases and J lost 6; bases outside the gene matches: 3. Germline CDR1 reads LGHDT; CDR2 reads YNNKEL (reference sequence). The CDR3 DNA is TGTGCCAGCAGCCCGACAGGGATCGAGCAGTACTTC. Translating it yields CASSPTGIEQYF.

The rearrangement uses TRBV2 and TRBJ2-3, with D perhaps TRBD1 (5 bases). Trimming took off 8 bases at V and 1 base at J, with 10 bases between the two ends. The germline V gene encodes CDR1 SNHLY and CDR2 FYNNEI. The CDR3 covers 13 residues. The CDR3 bases are TGTGCCAGCGGCGGCAGGGGCACAGATACGCAGTATTTT. This sequence encodes CASGGRGTDTQYF. Full variable domain (remainder filled in from reference TRBV2 and TRBJ2-3): EPEVTQTPSHQVTQMGQEVILRCVPISNHLYFYWYRQILGQKVEFLVSFYNNEISEKSEIFDDQFSVERPDGSNFTLKIRSTKLEDSAMYFCASGGRGTDTQYFGPGTRLTVL.

This chain uses TRBV29-1 with TRBJ1-1; D is possibly TRBD1 (5 bases). Germline V gives CDR1 SQVTM, CDR2 ANQGSEA. This CDR3 comprises 14 residues. Trimming removed 3 bases at V and 1 base at J, with 12 bases between. The CDR3 protein is CSVEVRGENTEAFF. CDR3 in DNA: TGCAGCGTTGAGGTCCGGGGGGAGAACACTGAAGCTTTCTTT. The whole variable domain, remainder taken from reference TRBV29-1 and TRBJ1-1, is SAVISQKPSRDICQRGTSLTIQCQVDSQVTMMFWYRQQPGQSLTLIATANQGSEATYESGFVIDKFPISRPNLTFSTLTVSNMSPEDSSIYLCSVEVRGENTEAFFGQGTRLTVV.

The chain links TRBV5-1 to TRBJ2-2; D is uncertain. Trimming stripped 0 bases from V and 2 bases from J, with 8 bases between. The CDR3 totals 15 residues. The germline V gene has CDR1 SGHRS and CDR2 YFSETQ. The CDR3 sequence: CASSLADTNTGELFF. The CDR3 nucleotides are TGCGCCAGCAGCTTGGCAGACACTAACACCGGGGAGCTGTTTTTT.

The rearrangement joins TRBV11-3 to TRBJ1-5, with a weak D call TRBD1 (5 bases). The CDR3 runs to 14 residues. Trimming took 6 bases from V and 7 from J, leaving 16 bases between them. Germline V lookup: CDR1 SGHNT, CDR2 YENEEA. CDR3 protein: CASRLGRSAQPQHF. DNA of the CDR3: TGTGCCAGCAGATTGGGACGGTCGGCGCAGCCCCAGCATTTT. Drawing the rest from reference TRBV11-3 and TRBJ1-5, the complete variable domain is EAGVVQSPRYKIIEKKQPVAFWCNPISGHNTLYWYLQNLGQGPELLIRYENEEAVDDSQLPKDRFSAERLKGVDSTLKIQPAELGDSAVYLCASRLGRSAQPQHFGDGTRLSIL.

The V and J genes are TRBV14 and TRBJ2-2; D remains unclear. Germline loops: CDR1 SGHDN, CDR2 FVKESK. V was shortened by 8 bases and J by 5 bases, with 18 bases between the two germline ends. The CDR3 has 15 residues. Here the CDR3 reads CASPPPSSTTGELFF. CDR3 nucleotides: TGTGCCAGCCCCCCCCCGAGTAGCACAACCGGGGAGCTGTTTTTT.

The chain recombines TRBV10-1 with TRBJ2-2; TRBD1 aligns across 7 bases. Germline V CDR1 and CDR2: WNHNN, SYGVQD (reference sequence). This CDR3 is built from 14 residues. J gave up 1 base and V 4 bases, and 0 bases lay outside the gene matches. CDR3 bases: TGCGCCAGCAGTGGGACAGGGAACACCGGGGAGCTGTTTTTT. Translation: CASSGTGNTGELFF.

This clone has only one observation. The V and J genes are TRBV9 and TRBJ2-1, with unresolved D. The CDR3 consists of 14 residues. Trimming took off 0 bases at V and 7 bases at J, with 11 bases between the two ends. CDR1 and CDR2 from the germline V gene are SGDLS and YYNGEE. CDR3 sequence reads: CASSVENGGNEQFF. The CDR3 DNA reads TGTGCCAGCAGCGTAGAGAATGGTGGAAATGAGCAGTTCTTC.

This clone came up once. The chain couples TRBV19 to TRBJ1-2, with D possibly matching TRBD1 (6 bases). This CDR3 region has 16 residues. Trimming removed 2 bases at V and 2 bases at J, with 15 bases between. Germline CDR1 is LNHDA and CDR2 is SQIVND (reference sequence). The CDR3: CASSIKEGTPNYGYTF. Here the CDR3 DNA reads TGTGCCAGTAGTATAAAGGAAGGGACACCCAACTATGGCTACACCTTC.

This chain joins TRBV4-2 and TRBJ1-6; D might be TRBD1 (6 bases). Trimming stripped 1 base from V and 9 bases from J, with 13 bases between. Germline V gene lookup returns CDR1 LGHNA and CDR2 YNFKEQ. The CDR3 loop spans 15 amino acids. CDR3 bases: TGTGCCAGCAGCCAAGGGTCCACCAGGGGTTCACCCCTCCACTTT. Amino acid sequence: CASSQGSTRGSPLHF.

The chain couples TRBV28 to TRBJ1-5; 8 bases are a match to TRBD1. CDR1 MDHEN and CDR2 SYDVKM come from the germline V gene. The CDR3 contains 13 residues. The V gene end was trimmed by 5 bases and the J gene end by 12 bases; junction bases not matched to a gene: 9. The CDR3 sequence is CASSRQGPLVQHF. The CDR3 region has the DNA TGTGCCAGCAGTCGACAGGGGCCCCTAGTCCAGCATTTT.

The gene calls are TRBV4-2 and TRBJ2-5; D is unresolved. Germline V CDR1 and CDR2: LGHNA, YNFKEQ. The CDR3 consists of 15 residues. V lost 0 bases, J lost 2 bases, and 10 bases lay in between. For the CDR3, the DNA is TGTGCCAGCAGCCAAGACCCCACTGGACAAGAGACCCAGTACTTC. It encodes CASSQDPTGQETQYF.

The V gene is TRBV5-8, the J gene TRBJ2-5; perhaps TRBD1 as D (5 bases). From germline, CDR1 is SGHTS and CDR2 YDEGEE. The CDR3 is 16 residues long. Between the trimmed V and J ends, which lost 1 base and 0 bases, there was a span of 13 bases. The CDR3 DNA is TGTGCCAGCAGCTTGCTTAGTTGGGGCCACCAAGAGACCCAGTACTTC. Amino acid sequence: CASSLLSWGHQETQYF.

The chain recombines TRBV15 with TRBJ1-5; D is unresolved. Germline lookup yields CDR1 LNHNV and CDR2 YYDKDF (reference sequence). The V and J ends lost 0 bases and 0 bases respectively, with 18 bases between them. The CDR3 is made up of 19 amino acids. The DNA of the CDR3 is TGTGCCACCAGCAGAGATTATAGTATTTTATGGGGTAGCAATCAGCCCCAGCATTTT. Its protein is CATSRDYSILWGSNQPQHF.